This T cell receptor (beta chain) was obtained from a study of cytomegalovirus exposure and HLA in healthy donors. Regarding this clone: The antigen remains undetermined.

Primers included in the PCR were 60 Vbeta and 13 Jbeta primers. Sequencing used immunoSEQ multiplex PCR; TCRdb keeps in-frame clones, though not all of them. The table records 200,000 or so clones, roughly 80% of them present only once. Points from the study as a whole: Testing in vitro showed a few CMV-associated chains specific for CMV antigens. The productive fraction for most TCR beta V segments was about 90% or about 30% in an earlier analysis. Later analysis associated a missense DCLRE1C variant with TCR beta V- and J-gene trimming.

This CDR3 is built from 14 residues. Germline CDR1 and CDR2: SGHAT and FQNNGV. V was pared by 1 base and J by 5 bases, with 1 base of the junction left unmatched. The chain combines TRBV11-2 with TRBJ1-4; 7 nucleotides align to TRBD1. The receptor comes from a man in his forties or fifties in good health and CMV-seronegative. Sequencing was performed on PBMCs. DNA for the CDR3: TGTGCCAGCAGCTTAGGACAGGGAAATGAAAAACTGTTTTTT. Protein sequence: CASSLGQGNEKLFF. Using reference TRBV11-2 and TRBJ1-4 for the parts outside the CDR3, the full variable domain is EAGVAQSPRYKIIEKRQSVAFWCNPISGHATLYWYQQILGQGPKLLIQFQNNGVVDDSQLPKDRFSAERLKGVDSTLKIQPAKLEDSAVYLCASSLGQGNEKLFFGSGTQLSVL.